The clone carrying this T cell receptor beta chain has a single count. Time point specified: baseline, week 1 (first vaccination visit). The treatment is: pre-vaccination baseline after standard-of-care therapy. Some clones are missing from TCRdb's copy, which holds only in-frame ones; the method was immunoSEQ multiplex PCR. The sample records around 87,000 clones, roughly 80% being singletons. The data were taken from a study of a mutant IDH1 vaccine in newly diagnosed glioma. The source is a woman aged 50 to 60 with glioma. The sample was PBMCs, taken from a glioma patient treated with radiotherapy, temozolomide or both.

The CDR3 DNA sequence: TGTGCCAGCTGGGGGTTGGGGAACACCACCTATTCACCCCTCCACTTT. Amino acids: CASWGLGNTTYSPLHF. The V call is TRBV2, the J call TRBJ1-6; a weak D match, TRBD1 (5 bases). Trimming shortened V by 8 bases and J by 8 bases, and 22 bases separated the two germline ends. CDR3 size: 16 residues. Germline V gene lookup returns CDR1 SNHLY and CDR2 FYNNEI.